The source of this T cell receptor (beta chain) is a study of shared clonotypes between healthy human individuals. Study information: CD4 naive and memory got three plates each, CD8 naive two, CD8 memory one.

Splitting of each subset's genomic DNA was done evenly across several immunoSEQ plates. TCRdb's copy holds only in-frame clones and misses some; the assay was immunoSEQ multiplex PCR. Altogether 2 million to 2.5 million clones are present, 85% to 95% being singletons, with the ten largest covering 0.35% to 0.45%. The study, taken as a whole, reports: On the whole, naive subsets had larger estimated richness than memory subsets had. What rarefaction showed was incomplete sorted-subset sequencing despite large depth.

Comments on this clone: Its antigen remains unknown. Distinct nucleotide sequences in the sample also encode this CDR3.

What was sequenced was naive CD4+ T cells from PBMCs. Documented subset: CD45RA+ positively selected. This sequence originates from a man aged 18 to 30 in good health. Some clones in this sample may be carry-over from other donors' samples.

The CDR3: CASSLGGRASNEQFF. The CDR3 bases are TGCGCCAGCAGCTTGGGTGGGAGGGCCTCCAATGAGCAGTTCTTC. The chain employs TRBV5-1 and TRBJ2-1, with TRBD2 matching over 7 bases. The germline gives CDR1 SGHRS, CDR2 YFSETQ. The CDR3 sequence is 15 residues long. After removal of 0 bases from V and 6 bases from J, the junction contained 6 bases not matched to a gene.